The 3 T cell receptor beta chains below were found in one sample sequenced in a study of shared clonotypes between healthy human individuals. The assay was immunoSEQ multiplex PCR, and TCRdb's table has in-frame clones only and misses some. Found here are 2 million to 2.5 million clones, approximately 95% of them singletons; the top ten hold about 0.41%. Input material: naive CD4+ T cells from PBMCs. As to subset: CD45RA+ positively selected. These receptors came from a man between 18 and 29 years old in good health. Some clones in this sample may be carry-over from other donors' samples.

Turning to this clone: Sequence at one end of the junction differs from germline and may be a read error. The rearrangement joins TRBV2 to TRBJ2-7; TRBD1 matches 8 bases. Per germline, CDR1 SNHLY and CDR2 FYNNEI. There are 11 residues in the CDR3. The CDR3 loop is CASRFDTGGSF. The CDR3 nucleotides read TGTGCCAGCAGATTTGATACAGGGGGATCCTTC.

The gene calls are TRBV28 and TRBJ1-2; unclear D gene. The V gene lost 3 bases and the J gene lost 8 bases, with 19 bases spanning the gap. This CDR3 spans 15 amino acids. The germline V gene encodes CDR1 MDHEN and CDR2 SYDVKM. This CDR3 is CASSLGSIPIDGYTF. The CDR3 nucleotides read TGTGCCAGCAGTTTGGGGTCCATTCCCATAGACGGCTACACCTTC.

The genes are TRBV5-1 and TRBJ2-7; no clear D gene. This CDR3 has 14 residues. The V gene lost 0 bases and the J gene lost 1 base, with 8 bases spanning the gap. Germline V CDR1 and CDR2: SGHRS, YFSETQ. Written as DNA, the CDR3 is TGCGCCAGCAGCTTGGTTTCAGCTTCCTACGAGCAGTACTTC. It encodes CASSLVSASYEQYF. The full variable domain, its missing parts supplied by reference TRBV5-1 and TRBJ2-7, is KAGVTQTPRYLIKTRGQQVTLSCSPISGHRSVSWYQQTPGQGLQFLFEYFSETQRNKGNFPGRFSGRQFSNSRSEMNVSTLELGDSALYLCASSLVSASYEQYFGPGTRLTVT.